This T cell receptor (beta chain) was recorded in a study of T cell changes during pregnancy in multiple sclerosis. V was trimmed by 5 bases and J by 8 bases, leaving 16 bases between them. CDR1 is MNHEY and CDR2 is SVGAGI in the germline V gene. The CDR3 totals 14 residues. Here immunoSEQ multiplex PCR was the method, and the copy in TCRdb shows in-frame clones only, minus some. This sample has about 2,200 clones, with 80% found just once. Sequencing used CD4+ T cells from PBMCs (not recorded whether the cells were cultured). J is TRBJ2-4 and V is TRBV6-5, with D perhaps assigned TRBD1 or TRBD2 (6 bases each). The TCR originated in a female patient with multiple sclerosis, enrolled in a pregnancy study. Some clones in this sample may be carry-over from other donors' samples. The CDR3 sequence is CASSKTPRGDIQYF. DNA of the CDR3: TGTGCCAGCAGTAAGACCCCTAGGGGGGACATTCAGTACTTC.